One and the same sample provided the 28 T cell receptor beta chains below, sequenced in a study of T-cell reconstitution after alpha-beta-depleted transplantation in children. A library of TCRbeta sequences, prepared with unique molecular identifiers, was generated. TCRdb independently ran MiXCR on the PCR reads; one entry per CDR3 protein. The sample gives 750,000 to 950,000 distinct CDR3 sequences, roughly 15% of which show up once; approximately 4.5% is in the top ten. The source material was PBMCs, mostly from graft donor cells, sampled 360 days after TCRalphabeta/CD19-depleted stem cell transplant. These receptors all come from a male patient younger than 18 who had a stem cell transplant for acute lymphoblastic leukemia, so the T cells may come from the graft donor.

V is TRBV7-9 and J is TRBJ2-3; 10 nucleotides agree with TRBD2. Germline CDR1 SEHNR, CDR2 FQNEAQ (reference sequence). The CDR3 extends over 16 amino acids. The V gene end was trimmed by 2 bases and the J gene end by 3 bases; junction bases not matched to a gene: 5. CDR3 sequence: CASSLLIAGGTDTQYF. The CDR3 coding sequence is TGTGCCAGCAGCTTATTAATAGCGGGAGGAACAGATACGCAGTATTTT.

This clonotype was counted a few times. The chain carries TRBV5-6 and TRBJ2-1, with 7 bases that match TRBD1. Germline-derived CDR1 and CDR2 are SGHDT and YYEEEE. This CDR3 is 17 amino acids long. Losses at the gene ends were 4 bases for V and 0 bases for J; bases not matched to a gene: 10. CDR3 in amino acids: CASSPADRVGSYNEQFF. In nucleotides, the CDR3 is TGTGCCAGCAGCCCAGCCGACAGGGTGGGCTCCTACAATGAGCAGTTCTTC.

This rearrangement joins TRBV4-2 to TRBJ2-7, with 9 bases lining up with TRBD2. Germline CDR1 is LGHNA and CDR2 is YNFKEQ. The CDR3 is 17 residues long. V gave up 1 base and J gave up 1 base; unmatched junction bases: 8. The CDR3 region is CASSQALALAGSYEQYF. The CDR3 region has the DNA TGTGCCAGCAGCCAAGCCCTAGCCCTAGCGGGATCCTACGAGCAGTACTTC.

The V gene is TRBV12-3 or TRBV12-4, the J gene TRBJ2-3, with no clear D. The CDR3 runs to 15 residues. V lost 3 bases and J lost 0, with 10 bases in between. The CDR3 here is CASSFSLGSTDTQYF. In DNA form, the CDR3 reads TGTGCCAGCAGTTTCTCGCTAGGGAGCACAGATACGCAGTATTTT.

The rearrangement links TRBV2 to TRBJ2-7; 12 nucleotides match TRBD2. The CDR3 has 15 amino acids. V gave up 4 bases and J gave up 6 bases; unmatched junction bases: 7. The germline V gene has CDR1 SNHLY and CDR2 FYNNEI. The CDR3, as DNA: TGTGCCAGCAGTGTCCCGAGACTAGCGGGAGCCGAGCAGTACTTC. Protein product: CASSVPRLAGAEQYF.

The rearrangement joins TRBV27 to TRBJ1-5, with D unresolved. The CDR3 length is 15 residues. The ends were cut back, 2 bases at V and 5 bases at J, with 13 bases in the middle. Germline-derived CDR1 and CDR2 are MNHEY and SMNVEV (reference sequence). CDR3 nucleotide sequence: TGTGCCAGCAGTTTAATCCCCGACGGTCATCAGCCCCAGCATTTT. This translates into CASSLIPDGHQPQHF.

This clonotype was seen once. This rearrangement joins TRBV5-1 to TRBJ2-3; 7 bases are shared with TRBD1. Germline trimming cut 4 bases from V and 4 bases from J; bases unmatched to any gene: 15. Germline values: CDR1 SGHRS, CDR2 YFSETQ. The CDR3 runs to 17 residues. CDR3 coding DNA: TGCGCCAGCAGCCCCCCGCTTCGCCGACAGGGTCCAGATACGCAGTATTTT. Translated, it gives CASSPPLRRQGPDTQYF.

CDR3 residues: CSAIRTGGTGELFF. The CDR3 bases are TGCAGTGCCATACGGACAGGGGGCACCGGGGAGCTGTTTTTT. The genes are TRBV20-1 and TRBJ2-2; 10 nucleotides align to TRBD1. After removal of 6 bases from V and 4 bases from J, the junction contained 5 bases not matched to a gene. The CDR3 is 14 amino acids. Germline V gives CDR1 DFQATT, CDR2 SNEGSKA (reference sequence).

V and J are TRBV20-1 and TRBJ2-7; the D call may be TRBD1 or TRBD2 (6 bases each). Germline CDR1 DFQATT, CDR2 SNEGSKA (reference sequence). Trimming left V 7 bases short and J 2 bases short, with 12 bases between. The CDR3 is made up of 12 amino acids. The DNA of the CDR3 is TGCAGTGTTAAACGGGGGCCCTACGAGCAGTACTTC. Translation: CSVKRGPYEQYF.

This rearrangement joins TRBV2 to TRBJ2-4; D is possibly TRBD1 (6 bases). CDR3 length: 12 residues. V dropped 7 bases and J dropped 7 bases, with 11 bases sitting between them. The germline CDR1 and CDR2 sequences are SNHLY and FYNNEI. The CDR3 loop is CASNGQNNIQYF. CDR3 coding DNA: TGTGCCAGCAATGGACAGAATAACATTCAGTACTTC.

This clonotype has more than one count but fewer than ten. The J gene is TRBJ2-2, the V gene TRBV12-3 or TRBV12-4; D gene uncertain. V lost 8 bases and J lost 6, with 10 bases in between. The CDR3 is 12 residues long. The CDR3 nucleotides are TGTGCCAGCCCGCCCCGTCCCGGGGAGCTGTTTTTT. Translating it yields CASPPRPGELFF.

V is TRBV24-1 and J is TRBJ2-2, with D hard to call. This CDR3 region has 11 residues. Trimming cost V 5 bases and J 7 bases, with 4 bases left between them. Germline CDR1 is KGHDR and CDR2 is SFDVKD. The CDR3 DNA is TGTGCCACCAGTGTAGGCGGGGAGCTGTTTTTT. This encodes CATSVGGELFF.

This clonotype has just a few counts. V gene TRBV6-5 combines with J gene TRBJ1-4, with 7 bases lining up with TRBD1. CDR1 is MNHEY, CDR2 SVGAGI, per germline. V was pared by 1 base and J by 8 bases, with 7 bases of the junction left unmatched. CDR3 length equals 15 residues. CDR3 DNA sequence: TGTGCCAGCAGTTACTTACCGACAGGGCGGGAAAAACTGTTTTTT. It specifies CASSYLPTGREKLFF.

V and J are TRBV9 and TRBJ2-6; possibly TRBD1 for D (6 bases). Between the trimmed V and J ends, which lost 0 bases and 2 bases, there was a span of 12 bases. The length of the CDR3 is 17 residues. Germline CDR1 reads SGDLS; CDR2 reads YYNGEE. CDR3 residues: CASSVAPTGTGANVLTF. CDR3 bases: TGTGCCAGCAGCGTAGCTCCCACAGGGACTGGGGCCAACGTCCTGACTTTC.

The chain couples TRBV5-5 to TRBJ2-3, with 9 bases matching TRBD1. After removal of 2 bases from V and 2 bases from J, the junction contained 12 bases not matched to a gene. CDR3 size: 18 residues. Germline CDR1 SGHKS, CDR2 YYEKEE (reference sequence). The CDR3 here is CASSFGTGGAGDTDTQYF. The DNA for the CDR3 is TGTGCCAGCAGCTTCGGTACAGGGGGCGCAGGCGACACAGATACGCAGTATTTT. Filled out from reference TRBV5-5 and TRBJ2-3, the complete variable domain reads DAGVTQSPTHLIKTRGQQVTLRCSPISGHKSVSWYQQVLGQGPQFIFQYYEKEERGRGNFPDRFSARQFPNYSSELNVNALLLGDSALYLCASSFGTGGAGDTDTQYFGPGTRLTVL.

This clonotype was recorded at least ten times. The rearrangement joins TRBV7-3 to TRBJ2-3; perhaps TRBD2 as D (6 bases). In germline, CDR1 is SGHTA, CDR2 FQGTGA. The ends were cut back, 1 base at V and 5 bases at J, with 7 bases in the middle. The length of the CDR3 is 13 residues. The CDR3 region has the DNA TGTGCCAGCAGCTTAAAGGAGGGAGATACGCAGTATTTT. This codes for CASSLKEGDTQYF.

This clonotype occurred many times. The chain combines TRBV5-1 with TRBJ2-7, with 10 bases aligning to TRBD1. V lost 0 bases and J lost 3; bases outside the gene matches: 9. CDR1 is SGHRS, CDR2 YFSETQ, per germline. The CDR3 runs 17 residues. CDR3 in DNA: TGCGCCAGCAGCTTGGTTCTTCCGGGACAGGGGTTCTACGAGCAGTACTTC. Protein product: CASSLVLPGQGFYEQYF.

V is TRBV5-1 and J is TRBJ2-3; tentatively, D is TRBD2 (7 bases). V gave up 0 bases and J gave up 5 bases, with 16 bases separating them. Germline V gives CDR1 SGHRS, CDR2 YFSETQ. There are 16 residues in the CDR3. CDR3 sequence reads: CASSLEGGGPKDTQYF. The CDR3 DNA is TGCGCCAGCAGCTTGGAAGGGGGAGGGCCAAAAGATACGCAGTATTTT.

The V and J genes are TRBV20-1 and TRBJ2-1, with D unclear. Germline lookup yields CDR1 DFQATT and CDR2 SNEGSKA (reference sequence). The CDR3 length is 15 residues. Trimming shortened V by 3 bases and J by 0 bases, and 12 bases separated the two germline ends. In DNA, the CDR3 is TGCAGTGCTAGCTCCCCATGGAGCTCCTACAATGAGCAGTTCTTC. This encodes CSASSPWSSYNEQFF.

This clonotype showed up just a few times. The chain combines TRBV12-3 or TRBV12-4 with TRBJ2-1; 7 positions match TRBD2. The CDR3 covers 15 residues. Trimming cost V 7 bases and J 6 bases; bases outside gene matches: 12. CDR3 DNA: TGTGCCAGCACCTTGAGGGGCGGGAGAGGCAATGAGCAGTTCTTC. Translation gives CASTLRGGRGNEQFF.

There are many counts of this clonotype. The rearrangement uses TRBV5-1 and TRBJ2-3, with 10 bases matching TRBD2. Per germline, CDR1 SGHRS and CDR2 YFSETQ. V lost 5 bases and J lost 4; bases outside the gene matches: 4. The CDR3 is 14 residues long. Here the CDR3 reads CASRLLAGADTQYF. CDR3 bases: TGCGCCAGCAGGCTGCTAGCGGGAGCAGATACGCAGTATTTT.

V is TRBV20-1 and J is TRBJ2-4, with a tentative D call TRBD2 (5 bases). The germline V gene encodes CDR1 DFQATT and CDR2 SNEGSKA (reference sequence). Trimming took off 5 bases at V and 3 bases at J, with 11 bases between the two ends. The CDR3 sequence is 13 residues long. This CDR3 is CSARFEGKNIQYF. CDR3 nucleotides: TGCAGTGCTCGCTTTGAGGGCAAAAACATTCAGTACTTC.

This rearrangement joins TRBV20-1 to TRBJ2-7, with 11 bases identical to TRBD1. The CDR3 is 13 residues long. CDR1 DFQATT and CDR2 SNEGSKA come from the germline V gene (reference sequence). V dropped 4 bases and J dropped 4; count of bases not matched to a gene: 3. DNA of the CDR3: TGCAGTGCTATGGGACAGGGGGTTTACGAGCAGTACTTC. Encoded protein: CSAMGQGVYEQYF.

V gene TRBV15 combines with J gene TRBJ2-7, with TRBD1 matching 11 bases. After removal of 3 bases from V and 4 bases from J, the junction contained 11 bases not matched to a gene. Germline assignment: CDR1 LNHNV and CDR2 YYDKDF (reference sequence). This CDR3 contains 17 residues. CDR3: CATSSWEWTGGTYEQYF. The CDR3 DNA follows: TGTGCCACCAGCAGTTGGGAGTGGACAGGGGGCACTTACGAGCAGTACTTC.

This clonotype was counted between two and nine times. This chain uses TRBV4-1 with TRBJ2-3; TRBD2 matches at 14 bases. This CDR3 region has 17 residues. V shed 2 bases and J 5 bases; nucleotides not matched to a gene: 6. Germline V gene data show CDR1 as MGHRA and CDR2 as YSYEKL. CDR3 DNA sequence: TGCGCCAGCAGCCAACTGGGACTAGCGGGAGCGGTAGATACGCAGTATTTT. Translated, it gives CASSQLGLAGAVDTQYF.

J is TRBJ2-7 and V is TRBV4-2, with a tentative D call TRBD1 (7 bases). CDR3 size: 14 residues. Germline-derived CDR1 and CDR2 are LGHNA and YNFKEQ. V lost 4 bases and J lost 6, with 16 bases in between. CDR3 residues: CASSPLTGRSEQYF. CDR3 bases: TGTGCCAGCAGCCCACTGACAGGGAGGAGCGAGCAGTACTTC.

The table lists this clonotype with many counts. The rearrangement joins TRBV7-9 to TRBJ2-1; no clear D. CDR3 length: 14 residues. Germline CDR1 and CDR2: SEHNR and FQNEAQ (reference sequence). V lost 2 bases to trimming and J lost 6 bases, with 11 bases between them. The CDR3 here is CASSLTRTVNEQFF. The CDR3 DNA sequence: TGTGCCAGCAGCTTAACTCGGACCGTCAATGAGCAGTTCTTC. The variable domain in full, completed from reference TRBV7-9 and TRBJ2-1, reads DTGVSQNPRHKITKRGQNVTFRCDPISEHNRLYWYRQTLGQGPEFLTYFQNEAQLEKSRLLSDRFSAERPKGSFSTLEIQRTEQGDSAMYLCASSLTRTVNEQFFGPGTRLTVL.

This clonotype has more than one count but fewer than ten. J is TRBJ1-1 and V is TRBV9, with D tentatively TRBD1 (6 bases). V was clipped by 0 bases and J by 1 base, with 10 bases between them. CDR3 size: 15 residues. The germline CDR1 and CDR2 sequences are SGDLS and YYNGEE. Here the CDR3 reads CASSVVGQTNTEAFF. The CDR3 DNA reads as TGTGCCAGCAGCGTAGTCGGACAGACGAACACTGAAGCTTTCTTT.